This T cell receptor (beta chain) was observed in a study of CD8+CD57+ T cells in acquired aplastic anemia. Looking at the study overall: For CD4+ cells, healthy donors had an average of roughly 9.8 million reads.

Study outcomes and limitations: The study found no significant CD8+ Simpson's diversity difference between patients and controls.

CDR3 length equals 13 residues. CDR1 is ENHRY, CDR2 SYGVKD, per germline. Trimming left V 8 bases short and J 9 bases short, with 20 bases between. Concerning this clonotype itself: The antigen remains unidentified.

Investigators profiled TCR beta VDJ and CDR3 from genomic DNA template. Each CDR3 protein is one row after TCRdb ran MiXCR on the reads. The sample holds 150,000 to 200,000 distinct CDR3 sequences, roughly 48% seen once. This chain uses TRBV10-3 with TRBJ2-7; D may correspond to TRBD1 or TRBD2 (5 bases each). Material: sorted CD4+, CD8+, or CD8+CD57+ T cells (not recorded which) from PBMCs. This sequence was found in a human donor in good health. CDR3 sequence reads: CAIGALGGGWQYF. As DNA, the CDR3 is TGTGCCATCGGGGCGCTCGGTGGGGGTTGGCAGTACTTC.